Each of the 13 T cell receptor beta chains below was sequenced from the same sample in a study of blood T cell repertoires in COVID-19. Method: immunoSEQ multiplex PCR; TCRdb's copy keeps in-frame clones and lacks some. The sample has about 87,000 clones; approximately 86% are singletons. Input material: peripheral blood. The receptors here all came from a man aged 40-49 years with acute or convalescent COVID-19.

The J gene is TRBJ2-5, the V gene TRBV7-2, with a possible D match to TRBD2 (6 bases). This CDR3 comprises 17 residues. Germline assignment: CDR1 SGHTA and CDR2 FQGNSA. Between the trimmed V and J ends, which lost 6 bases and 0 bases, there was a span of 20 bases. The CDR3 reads CASRLSLGGLDQETQYF. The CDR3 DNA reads TGTGCCAGCAGACTATCCCTTGGGGGACTGGACCAAGAGACCCAGTACTTC.

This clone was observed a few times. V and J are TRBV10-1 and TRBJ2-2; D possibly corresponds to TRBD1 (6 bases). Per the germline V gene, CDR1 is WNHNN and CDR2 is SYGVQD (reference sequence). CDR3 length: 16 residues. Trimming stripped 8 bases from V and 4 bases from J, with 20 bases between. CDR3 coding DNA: TGCGCCAGCCCTAAAACAGGGATTGTAGGCACCGGGGAGCTGTTTTTT. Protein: CASPKTGIVGTGELFF.

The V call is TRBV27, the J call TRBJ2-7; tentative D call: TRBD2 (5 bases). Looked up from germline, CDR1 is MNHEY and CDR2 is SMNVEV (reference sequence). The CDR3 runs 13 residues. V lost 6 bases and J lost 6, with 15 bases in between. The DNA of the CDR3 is TGTGCCAGCAGCCGCCAAATAGAGGGCGAGCAGTACTTC. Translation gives CASSRQIEGEQYF.

The chain's CDR3 is CASSYQTGPNSPLHF. The CDR3 coding sequence is TGTGCCAGCTCATATCAGACAGGTCCTAATTCACCCCTCCACTTT. The chain has TRBV18 and TRBJ1-6, with D possibly matching TRBD1 (6 bases). The V gene lost 5 bases and the J gene lost 6 bases, with 14 bases spanning the gap. The CDR3 has 15 amino acids. Germline CDR1 and CDR2: KGHSH and LQKENI.

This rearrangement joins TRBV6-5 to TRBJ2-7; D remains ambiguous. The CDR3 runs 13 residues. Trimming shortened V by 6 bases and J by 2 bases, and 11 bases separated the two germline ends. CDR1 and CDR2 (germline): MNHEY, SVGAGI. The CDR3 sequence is CASSPLATYEQYF. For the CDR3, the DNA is TGTGCCAGCAGCCCCCTCGCTACCTACGAGCAGTACTTC.

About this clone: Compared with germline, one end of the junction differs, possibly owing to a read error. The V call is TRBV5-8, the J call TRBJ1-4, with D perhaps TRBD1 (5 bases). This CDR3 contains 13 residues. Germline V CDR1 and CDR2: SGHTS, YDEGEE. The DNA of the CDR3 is TGTGCCAGCAGCTTGGGGCCCAAGGGGAAACTGCTTTTT. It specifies CASSLGPKGKLLF.

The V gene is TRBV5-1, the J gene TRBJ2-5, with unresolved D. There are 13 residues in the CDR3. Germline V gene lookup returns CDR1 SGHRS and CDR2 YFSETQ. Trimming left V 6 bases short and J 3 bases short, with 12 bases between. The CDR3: CASMERVEETQYF. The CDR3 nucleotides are TGCGCCAGCATGGAGAGAGTAGAAGAGACCCAGTACTTC. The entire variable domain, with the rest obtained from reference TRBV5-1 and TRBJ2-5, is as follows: KAGVTQTPRYLIKTRGQQVTLSCSPISGHRSVSWYQQTPGQGLQFLFEYFSETQRNKGNFPGRFSGRQFSNSRSEMNVSTLELGDSALYLCASMERVEETQYFGPGTRLLVL.

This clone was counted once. Written as DNA, the CDR3 is TGTGCCTGGAGGTACAGACAGGGGTATAATTCACCCCTCCACTTT. This gives the protein CAWRYRQGYNSPLHF. The chain employs TRBV30 and TRBJ1-6; 8 nucleotides align to TRBD1. The V segment lost 3 bases and the J segment 4 bases; nucleotides outside the gene matches: 5. This CDR3 comprises 15 residues. The germline V gene encodes CDR1 GTSNPN and CDR2 SVGIG (reference sequence).

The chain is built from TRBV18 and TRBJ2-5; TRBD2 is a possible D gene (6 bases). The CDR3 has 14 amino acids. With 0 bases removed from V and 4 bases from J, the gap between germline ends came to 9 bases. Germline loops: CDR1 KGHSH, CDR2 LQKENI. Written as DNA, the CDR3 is TGTGCCAGCTCACCACCGACGGGAGCAGAGACCCAGTACTTC. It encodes CASSPPTGAETQYF.

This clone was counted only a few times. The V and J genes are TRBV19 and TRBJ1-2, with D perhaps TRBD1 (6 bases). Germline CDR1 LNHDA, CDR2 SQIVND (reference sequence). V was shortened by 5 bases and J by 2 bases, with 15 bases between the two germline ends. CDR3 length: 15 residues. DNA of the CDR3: TGTGCCAGTAGTGTGGGCAGGGGAGAAAACTATGGCTACACCTTC. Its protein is CASSVGRGENYGYTF.

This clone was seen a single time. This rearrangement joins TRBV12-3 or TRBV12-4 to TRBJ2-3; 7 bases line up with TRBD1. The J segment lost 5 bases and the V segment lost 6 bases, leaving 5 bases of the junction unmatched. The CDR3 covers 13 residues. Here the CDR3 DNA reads TGTGCCAGCAGCTTGACAGGGTTAGATACGCAGTATTTT. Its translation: CASSLTGLDTQYF.

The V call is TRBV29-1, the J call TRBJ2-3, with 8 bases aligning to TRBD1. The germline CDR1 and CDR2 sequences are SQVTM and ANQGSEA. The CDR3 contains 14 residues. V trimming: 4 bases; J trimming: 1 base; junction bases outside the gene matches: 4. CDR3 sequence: CSVAYRGGTDTQYF. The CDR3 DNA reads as TGCAGCGTTGCCTACAGGGGGGGCACAGATACGCAGTATTTT.

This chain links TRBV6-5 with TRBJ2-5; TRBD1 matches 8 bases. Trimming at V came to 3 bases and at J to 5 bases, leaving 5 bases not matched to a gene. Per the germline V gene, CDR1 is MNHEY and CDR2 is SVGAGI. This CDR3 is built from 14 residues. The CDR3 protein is CASSYSRQGETQYF. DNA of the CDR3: TGTGCCAGCAGTTATTCGCGACAGGGGGAGACCCAGTACTTC.